The source of this T cell receptor beta chain is a study of shared clonotypes between healthy human individuals. Study outcomes and limitations: Generally, naive subsets came out with larger estimated richness than memory subsets. Read depth was anticipated to influence clonotype sharing among donors.

The assay was immunoSEQ multiplex PCR, and TCRdb's table has in-frame clones only and misses some. The data show some 2 million clones, roughly 96% seen once. The CDR3 contains 9 residues. Germline CDR1 and CDR2: MNHNS and SASEGT. In regard to this clone: What it recognizes is unknown.

Specimen: naive CD4+ T cells sorted from blood. Subset described: CD45RA+ positively selected. V gene TRBV6-1 combines with J gene TRBJ2-3; unclear D gene. This TCR was sampled from a young man in good health. The CDR3 coding sequence is TGTGGGAGAACAGATACGCAGTATTTT. Translating it yields CGRTDTQYF.